This is a list of T cell receptor beta chains from one sample in a study of cytomegalovirus exposure and HLA in healthy donors. Only in-frame clones appear in the TCRdb table, and some are missing; sequencing was by immunoSEQ multiplex PCR. Among 130,000 to 150,000 clones, approximately 78% were seen once, and the ten largest hold less than 3.5%. The sample was PBMCs. These receptors originate from a man aged 35-49 years in good health and CMV-seropositive. CDR3s include the opening cysteine and the closing phenylalanine or tryptophan. A D gene is named only where the DNA matches it firmly. Size tells how often a clone was seen (once, few, many) or the class of an expanded clone, and some rows leave it out.

V,D,length,size,J,CDR3,DNA
TRBV27,TRBD1,19,NA,TRBJ1-2,CASSPRAGPGTGGGYGYTF,TGTGCCAGCAGCCCTAGGGCCGGTCCCGGGACAGGGGGCGGCTATGGCTACACCTTC
TRBV18,NA,16,NA,TRBJ2-2,CASSPSVARGTGELFF,TGTGCCAGCTCACCAAGTGTGGCAAGAGGCACCGGGGAGCTGTTTTTT
TRBV7-2,TRBD1,13,NA,TRBJ1-5,CASSPDRDQPQHF,TGTGCCAGCAGCCCGGACAGGGATCAGCCCCAGCATTTT
TRBV2,TRBD1,12,NA,TRBJ1-1,CASSVRGPEAFF,TGTGCCAGCAGTGTCAGGGGGCCTGAAGCTTTCTTT
TRBV7-8,NA,15,NA,TRBJ2-7,CASSFSVWSSYEQYF,TGTGCCAGCAGCTTTAGCGTATGGAGCTCCTACGAGCAGTACTTC
TRBV19,TRBD2,16,NA,TRBJ2-3,CATRRGAGRGTDTQYF,TGTGCCACACGTCGGGGGGCCGGGAGGGGCACAGATACGCAGTATTTT
TRBV6-5,NA,12,NA,TRBJ1-2,CASSRLNYGYTF,TGTGCCAGCAGTAGACTAAACTATGGCTACACCTTC
TRBV5-1,TRBD1,14,NA,TRBJ1-2,CASSLRQGDYGYTF,TGCGCCAGCAGCTTGCGGCAGGGGGACTATGGCTACACCTTC
TRBV7-3,NA,12,NA,TRBJ2-2,CASREVSGELFF,TGTGCCAGCAGAGAGGTGTCCGGGGAGCTGTTTTTT
TRBV27,NA,15,NA,TRBJ1-3,CASRLTGGSGNTIYF,TGTGCCAGCAGGTTGACGGGGGGCTCGGGAAACACCATATATTTT
TRBV28,TRBD1,15,NA,TRBJ2-7,CASKGWDRGQHEQYF,TGTGCCAGCAAGGGCTGGGACAGGGGCCAACACGAGCAGTACTTC
TRBV19,TRBD1,17,NA,TRBJ1-5,CASSIDSGQGADQPQHF,TGTGCCAGTAGTATAGACTCGGGACAGGGGGCCGATCAGCCCCAGCATTTT
TRBV9,NA,14,NA,TRBJ2-5,CASSLGGAGETQYF,TGTGCCAGCAGCCTCGGAGGGGCTGGAGAGACCCAGTACTTC
TRBV30,NA,12,NA,TRBJ1-1,CAWSPGLVKAFF,TGTGCCTGGAGTCCCGGGTTAGTAAAAGCTTTCTTT
TRBV4-1,NA,16,NA,TRBJ2-2,CASSQEGRGYTGELFF,TGCGCCAGCAGCCAAGAAGGGCGGGGCTACACCGGGGAGCTGTTTTTT
TRBV7-7,TRBD2,14,NA,TRBJ2-7,CASSLRLADYEQYF,TGTGCCAGCAGCTTACGGCTAGCGGACTACGAGCAGTACTTC
TRBV27,TRBD1,12,NA,TRBJ2-7,CATRTGGYEQYF,TGTGCCACAAGGACAGGGGGGTACGAGCAGTACTTC
TRBV11-3,NA,15,NA,TRBJ1-1,CASSGQTGENTEAFF,TGTGCCAGCAGCGGGCAGACAGGAGAGAACACTGAAGCTTTCTTT
TRBV10-1,TRBD1,14,NA,TRBJ1-1,CASSAGTGGTEAFF,TGCGCCAGCAGTGCTGGGACAGGGGGCACTGAAGCTTTCTTT
TRBV7-6,NA,14,NA,TRBJ2-5,CASSFAQLAPGQYF,TGTGCCAGCAGCTTCGCCCAGCTAGCGCCCGGCCAGTACTTC
TRBV27,NA,13,NA,TRBJ1-2,CASSLMGGTGYTF,TGTGCCAGCAGCTTGATGGGGGGGACTGGCTACACCTTC
TRBV29-1,TRBD1,16,NA,TRBJ1-3,CSVVGAGGESGNTIYF,TGCAGCGTTGTCGGGGCAGGGGGCGAGTCTGGAAACACCATATATTTT
TRBV7-9,TRBD1,17,NA,TRBJ2-6,CSSSLDRGRSGANVLTF,TGTTCCAGCAGCTTAGACAGGGGTCGCTCTGGGGCCAACGTCCTGACTTTC
TRBV19,NA,13,NA,TRBJ1-5,CASSIAREKPQHF,TGTGCCAGTAGTATAGCTCGCGAAAAGCCCCAGCATTTT
TRBV13,TRBD1,16,once,TRBJ2-2,CASSRGQGFDTGELFF,TGTGCCAGCAGCCGGGGACAGGGGTTCGACACCGGGGAGCTGTTTTTT
TRBV7-8,TRBD1,15,NA,TRBJ1-2,CASSYPGQGNSGYTF,TGTGCCAGCAGCTACCCGGGACAGGGCAACTCTGGCTACACCTTC
TRBV7-2,NA,16,NA,TRBJ2-2,CASSPASGLHTGELFF,TGTGCCAGCAGCCCAGCCTCAGGACTTCACACCGGGGAGCTGTTTTTT
TRBV5-8,NA,16,NA,TRBJ2-3,CASRPGWVSHTDTQYF,TGTGCCAGCAGACCAGGCTGGGTCTCCCACACAGATACGCAGTATTTT
TRBV28,NA,14,NA,TRBJ2-7,CASSAPGSSYEQYF,TGTGCCAGCAGTGCCCCAGGTAGCTCCTACGAGCAGTACTTC
TRBV10-3,NA,16,few,TRBJ2-1,CAISDRAGSGGHEQFF,TGTGCCATCAGTGATCGGGCGGGCTCAGGAGGCCATGAGCAGTTCTTC
TRBV7-2,TRBD2,16,NA,TRBJ2-7,CASSPRAGGLTYEQYF,TGTGCCAGCAGCCCACGGGCGGGAGGGCTCACCTACGAGCAGTACTTC
TRBV6-5,NA,13,NA,TRBJ2-2,CASSGHKTGELFF,TGTGCCAGCAGTGGACACAAAACCGGGGAGCTGTTTTTT
TRBV5-4,TRBD2,15,NA,TRBJ2-5,CASSSLAGAIETQYF,TGTGCCAGCAGCTCTTTAGCGGGAGCTATTGAGACCCAGTACTTC
TRBV7-3,TRBD2,16,NA,TRBJ2-2,CASSSTGTSGSGELFF,TGTGCCAGCAGCAGCACCGGGACTAGCGGGAGTGGGGAGCTGTTTTTT